A selection of T cell receptor beta chains follows, all from one sample in a study of T cells in Graves' hyperthyroidism and ophthalmopathy. TCRdb processed the multiplex PCR reads anew with MiXCR; each CDR3 protein has one entry. The sample lists hundreds of thousands of distinct CDR3 sequences; 35% were seen once. Sequenced material: blood. Receptor source: a middle-aged woman with Graves' hyperthyroidism. The CDR3 runs from the conserved cysteine through the conserved F or W. Fields, in order: V gene, D gene, J gene, clone size, CDR3 protein, CDR3 DNA. The D gene is left open where the match is weak. Rows give clone size only sometimes, using once, few, many, or a class for an expanded clone.

V: TRBV19; D: NA; J: TRBJ1-1; size: few; CDR3: CASSIGGRFMNTEAFF; DNA: TGTGCCAGTAGTATTGGGGGGCGCTTTATGAACACTGAAGCTTTCTTT
V: TRBV29-1; D: NA; J: TRBJ1-1; size: many; CDR3: CSVNREGVTEAFF; DNA: TGCAGCGTTAACAGGGAGGGAGTCACTGAAGCTTTCTTT
V: TRBV19; D: NA; J: TRBJ1-5; size: many; CDR3: CASSIGTDSLNQPQHF; DNA: TGTGCCAGTAGTATAGGGACGGACAGCCTGAATCAGCCCCAGCATTTT
V: TRBV2; D: TRBD2; J: TRBJ2-5; size: NA; CDR3: CARPSLAVQETQYF; DNA: TGTGCTAGGCCCTCCCTAGCGGTCCAAGAGACCCAGTACTTC
V: TRBV19; D: NA; J: TRBJ1-2; size: many; CDR3: CASNTGFNNYGYTF; DNA: TGTGCCAGTAATACAGGGTTCAACAACTATGGCTACACCTTC
V: TRBV29-1; D: NA; J: TRBJ2-5; size: NA; CDR3: CSVFQGASGQAQYF; DNA: TGCAGCGTTTTCCAGGGGGCTAGCGGGCAAGCCCAGTACTTC
V: TRBV29-1; D: NA; J: TRBJ1-2; size: once; CDR3: CSVWLDGVMGYTF; DNA: TGCAGCGTTTGGCTGGACGGAGTTATGGGCTACACCTTC
V: TRBV28; D: NA; J: TRBJ2-7; size: NA; CDR3: CATGTLYEQYF; DNA: TGTGCCACCGGGACCCTCTACGAGCAGTACTTC
V: TRBV12-3/TRBV12-4; D: NA; J: TRBJ2-7; size: NA; CDR3: CASSLQLGWDEQYF; DNA: TGTGCCAGCAGTCTCCAACTAGGCTGGGACGAGCAGTACTTC
V: TRBV5-1; D: NA; J: TRBJ1-2; size: NA; CDR3: CASSQDRGQIYGYTF; DNA: TGCGCCAGCAGCCAAGATCGGGGACAAATCTATGGCTACACCTTC
V: TRBV7-7; D: NA; J: TRBJ2-7; size: few; CDR3: CASSPGTFEEAYEQYF; DNA: TGTGCTAGCAGCCCCGGGACTTTTGAGGAGGCCTACGAGCAGTACTTC
V: TRBV6-6; D: NA; J: TRBJ2-2; size: few; CDR3: CASSWEANTGELFF; DNA: TGTGCCAGCAGTTGGGAAGCCAACACCGGGGAGCTGTTTTTT
V: TRBV7-9; D: NA; J: TRBJ1-2; size: NA; CDR3: CASSQGRNYTF; DNA: TGTGCCAGCAGTCAGGGAAGGAACTACACCTTC
V: TRBV25-1; D: TRBD1; J: TRBJ1-1; size: NA; CDR3: CARVFGTGLRNTEAFF; DNA: TGTGCTAGAGTTTTCGGGACAGGGTTGAGGAACACTGAAGCTTTCTTT
V: TRBV19; D: NA; J: TRBJ2-1; size: NA; CDR3: CASTEIGNSYNEQFF; DNA: TGTGCCAGTACCGAGATCGGCAACTCCTACAATGAGCAGTTCTTC
V: TRBV10-3; D: NA; J: TRBJ1-1; size: NA; CDR3: CAISPPQATEAFF; DNA: TGTGCCATCAGCCCCCCGCAGGCAACTGAAGCTTTCTTT
V: TRBV29-1; D: NA; J: TRBJ2-3; size: few; CDR3: CSVVPGISTDTQYF; DNA: TGCAGCGTTGTACCCGGTATTTCCACAGATACGCAGTATTTT